These 14 T cell receptor beta chains originate from one sample sequenced in a study of T cell changes during pregnancy in multiple sclerosis. TCRdb's table, derived via immunoSEQ multiplex PCR, lists solely in-frame clones and lacks some. The sample holds 45,000 or so clones; more than 85% are singletons and the top ten take approximately 2.9%. Sequences were derived from CD8+ T cells from peripheral blood mononuclear cells, sampled in the second trimester of pregnancy. These receptors all come from a female donor with multiple sclerosis, enrolled in a pregnancy study.

The chain is built from TRBV5-6 and TRBJ1-1; D perhaps matches TRBD1 (6 bases). Germline loops: CDR1 SGHDT, CDR2 YYEEEE. V was trimmed by 4 bases and J by 5 bases, leaving 12 bases between them. The length of the CDR3 is 13 residues. CDR3 protein: CASSPRGGTEAFF. The CDR3 bases are TGTGCCAGCAGCCCGAGGGGGGGAACTGAAGCTTTCTTT.

This sequence joins TRBV7-6 and TRBJ2-7, with a possible D match to TRBD2 (6 bases). This CDR3 has 14 amino acids. Germline V gene data show CDR1 as SGHVS and CDR2 as FNYEAQ. V was shortened by 5 bases and J by 1 base, with 12 bases between the two germline ends. The DNA for the CDR3 is TGTGCCAGCAGCCCCTCCGGGGGTTCCTACGAGCAGTACTTC. It codes for CASSPSGGSYEQYF.

This chain joins TRBV4-1 and TRBJ1-2; 7 bases are shared with TRBD1. V shed 1 base and J 2 bases; nucleotides not matched to a gene: 4. The CDR3 covers 15 residues. CDR1 is MGHRA and CDR2 is YSYEKL in the germline V gene. For the CDR3, the DNA is TGCGCCAGCAGCCAAGTAGGGGGCGAGAACTATGGCTACACCTTC. Its translation is CASSQVGGENYGYTF.

This chain joins TRBV7-9 and TRBJ2-5; D may be TRBD2 (6 bases). Trimming left V 3 bases short and J 8 bases short, with 7 bases between. The CDR3 has 11 amino acids. CDR1 and CDR2 (germline): SEHNR, FQNEAQ (reference sequence). CDR3 sequence: CASSFGSTQYF. As DNA, the CDR3 is TGTGCCAGCAGCTTCGGGAGTACCCAGTACTTC.

The chain joins TRBV5-4 to TRBJ1-2, with D unresolved. The CDR3 runs to 12 residues. Trimming removed 7 bases at V and 6 bases at J, with 13 bases between. The V gene's germline CDR1 is SGHNT and CDR2 YYREEE (reference sequence). This chain's CDR3 is CASLDLLDGYTF. The CDR3 nucleotides read TGTGCCAGCTTAGACTTACTAGATGGCTACACCTTC.

This sequence joins TRBV7-6 and TRBJ1-1; D might be TRBD1 (5 bases). V was cut by 2 bases and J by 6 bases, with 10 bases left in between. The CDR3 runs 13 residues. Germline V gene data show CDR1 as SGHVS and CDR2 as FNYEAQ. The CDR3 DNA reads as TGTGCCAGCAGCTTACAGGGTCGGTCTGAAGCTTTCTTT. Translation gives CASSLQGRSEAFF.

This chain links TRBV2 with TRBJ1-2, with TRBD1 matching over 7 bases. V dropped 0 bases and J dropped 3; count of bases not matched to a gene: 7. Germline CDR1 is SNHLY and CDR2 is FYNNEI. The CDR3 runs 16 residues. The CDR3 DNA follows: TGTGCCAGCAGTGAAGCGTGGGCAGGGGGTGACTATGGCTACACCTTC. Residues: CASSEAWAGGDYGYTF. The variable domain in full, with the rest retrieved from reference TRBV2 and TRBJ1-2, is EPEVTQTPSHQVTQMGQEVILRCVPISNHLYFYWYRQILGQKVEFLVSFYNNEISEKSEIFDDQFSVERPDGSNFTLKIRSTKLEDSAMYFCASSEAWAGGDYGYTFGSGTRLTVV.

This chain links TRBV5-8 with TRBJ1-2, with TRBD1 identical over 8 bases. Germline CDR1 SGHTS, CDR2 YDEGEE. V lost 4 bases and J lost 5; bases outside the gene matches: 13. The CDR3 length is 16 residues. CDR3 sequence: CASSDRQWDRTYGYTF. In DNA form, the CDR3 reads TGTGCCAGCAGCGATAGACAATGGGACAGGACTTATGGCTACACCTTC.

V gene TRBV6-5 combines with J gene TRBJ1-5; no firm D call. The CDR3 spans 13 residues. V dropped 4 bases and J dropped 3 bases, with 7 bases sitting between them. Per the germline V gene, CDR1 is MNHEY and CDR2 is SVGAGI. CDR3 amino acids: CASSFGPNQPQHF. CDR3 sequence (DNA): TGTGCCAGCAGTTTCGGTCCCAATCAGCCCCAGCATTTT.

The chain is built from TRBV7-2 and TRBJ2-7, with 7 bases fitting TRBD1. The CDR3 has 14 amino acids. Germline V gives CDR1 SGHTA, CDR2 FQGNSA. V lost 4 bases, J lost 1 base, and 4 bases stayed unmatched. CDR3 sequence reads: CASSSGQQSYEQYF. The CDR3, as DNA: TGTGCCAGCAGCTCGGGACAGCAGTCCTACGAGCAGTACTTC.

The V call is TRBV2, the J call TRBJ2-2; 10 bases are shared with TRBD2. Germline CDR1 and CDR2: SNHLY and FYNNEI. The CDR3 totals 18 residues. The trim removed 2 bases at V and 8 bases at J, leaving 14 bases unmatched. This CDR3 reads CASSEPGLAPPGAGELFF. The CDR3 DNA reads as TGTGCCAGCAGTGAACCGGGACTAGCGCCACCCGGGGCGGGGGAGCTGTTTTTT. Complete variable domain (other parts from reference TRBV2 and TRBJ2-2): EPEVTQTPSHQVTQMGQEVILRCVPISNHLYFYWYRQILGQKVEFLVSFYNNEISEKSEIFDDQFSVERPDGSNFTLKIRSTKLEDSAMYFCASSEPGLAPPGAGELFFGEGSRLTVL.

The chain combines TRBV7-9 with TRBJ1-2; 8 bases align to TRBD1. The CDR3 consists of 14 residues. Germline loops: CDR1 SEHNR, CDR2 FQNEAQ (reference sequence). V lost 5 bases to trimming and J lost 4 bases; unmatched junction nucleotides: 6. The CDR3: CASSAGTGIYGYTF. CDR3 nucleotide sequence: TGTGCCAGCAGCGCCGGGACAGGTATCTATGGCTACACCTTC.

This chain joins TRBV4-3 and TRBJ1-2; 8 nucleotides align to TRBD1. Germline CDR1 and CDR2: LGHNA and YSLEER. The J segment lost 8 bases and the V segment lost 4 bases, leaving 6 bases of the junction unmatched. This CDR3 has 13 residues. The CDR3 region is CASSLQGAKGYTF. DNA for the CDR3: TGCGCCAGCAGCCTCCAGGGGGCAAAGGGCTACACCTTC.

This clone was seen only a few times. This rearrangement joins TRBV29-1 to TRBJ1-1; D gene uncertain. The germline CDR1 and CDR2 sequences are SQVTM and ANQGSEA. CDR3 length: 11 amino acids. Trimming cost V 3 bases and J 3 bases, with 5 bases left between them. The DNA for the CDR3 is TGCAGCGTTGACCTTTACACTGAAGCTTTCTTT. It yields the protein CSVDLYTEAFF. Looking up the rest from reference TRBV29-1 and TRBJ1-1 gives the full variable domain: SAVISQKPSRDICQRGTSLTIQCQVDSQVTMMFWYRQQPGQSLTLIATANQGSEATYESGFVIDKFPISRPNLTFSTLTVSNMSPEDSSIYLCSVDLYTEAFFGQGTRLTVV.